The T cell receptor beta chain described here comes from a study of immune cell composition in non-small cell lung cancer. Assay used: immunoSEQ multiplex PCR; TCRdb lists only in-frame clones, some missing. The sample yields about 4,600 clones, under 80% seen once. V gave up 5 bases and J gave up 3 bases; unmatched junction bases: 5. The CDR3 extends over 15 amino acids. Germline V CDR1 and CDR2: SGHTA, FQGTGA. The chain has TRBV7-3 and TRBJ2-1; the match to TRBD1 covers 9 bases. Sequencing was performed on lung tumor tissue. This TCR derives from a human donor with non-small cell lung cancer. In DNA form, the CDR3 reads TGTGCCAGCAGCGCCGGGACAGGGCTCTACAATGAGCAGTTCTTC. The encoded protein is CASSAGTGLYNEQFF.